Described below is a single T cell receptor (beta chain) sequence and its context. The antigen is not known. The data are from a study of cytomegalovirus exposure and HLA in healthy donors. Study results and limitations: In vitro assays verified that three CMV-associated chains recognized CMV antigens specifically. It was reported in a later analysis that an Asian-associated ancestry cluster showed fewer N-insertions than the 666-donor mean.

The PCR made use of 60 Vbeta and 13 Jbeta primers. Using immunoSEQ multiplex PCR, the repertoire was profiled, and TCRdb retains in-frame clones only, with some absent. The sample comprises 150,000 to 200,000 clones, around 75% of which are singletons, and roughly 6% rests with the top ten. Each donor's status was that of a healthy bone marrow donor. This sequence originates from a woman under 40 in good health and CMV-seropositive. Sample: PBMCs.

CDR3 amino acids: CASTKPTSLDTGGVDGYTF. Here the CDR3 DNA reads TGTGCCAGCACAAAACCAACAAGCCTCGACACAGGGGGCGTCGATGGCTACACCTTC. The rearrangement uses TRBV7-9 and TRBJ1-2, with 9 nucleotides matching TRBD1. The CDR3 extends over 19 amino acids. Losses at the gene ends were 7 bases for V and 6 bases for J; bases not matched to a gene: 24. CDR1 is SEHNR, CDR2 FQNEAQ, per germline (reference sequence).